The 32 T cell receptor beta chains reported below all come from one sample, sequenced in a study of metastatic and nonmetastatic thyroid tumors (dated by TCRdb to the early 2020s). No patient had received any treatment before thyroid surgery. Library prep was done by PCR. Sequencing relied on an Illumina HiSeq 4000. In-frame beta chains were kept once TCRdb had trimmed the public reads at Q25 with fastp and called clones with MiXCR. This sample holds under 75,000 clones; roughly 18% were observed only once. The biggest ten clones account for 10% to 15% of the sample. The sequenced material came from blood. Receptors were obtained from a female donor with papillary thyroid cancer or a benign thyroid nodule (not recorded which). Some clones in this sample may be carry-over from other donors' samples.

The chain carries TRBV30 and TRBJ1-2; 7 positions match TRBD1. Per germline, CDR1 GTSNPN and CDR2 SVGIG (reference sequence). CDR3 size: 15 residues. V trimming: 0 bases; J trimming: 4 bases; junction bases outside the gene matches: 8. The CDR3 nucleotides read TGTGCCTGGAGTGTAAATATCGGGACAGCCTATGGCTACACCTTC. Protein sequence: CAWSVNIGTAYGYTF.

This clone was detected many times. The CDR3 here is CASSPGTGGFTEAFF. The CDR3 coding sequence is TGTGCCAGCTCACCGGGGACAGGGGGTTTTACTGAAGCTTTCTTT. This rearrangement joins TRBV18 to TRBJ1-1; 11 bases are a match to TRBD1. This CDR3 has 15 residues. Germline CDR1 and CDR2: KGHSH and LQKENI. The V segment lost 3 bases and the J segment 5 bases; nucleotides outside the gene matches: 5.

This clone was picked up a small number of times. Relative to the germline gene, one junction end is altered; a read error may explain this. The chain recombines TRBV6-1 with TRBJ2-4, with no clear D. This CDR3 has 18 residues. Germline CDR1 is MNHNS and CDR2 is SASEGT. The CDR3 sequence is CASYYYASPQVAKNIQHF. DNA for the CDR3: TGTGCCAGCTATTATTACGCCTCGCCCCAAGTAGCCAAAAACATTCAGCACTTC.

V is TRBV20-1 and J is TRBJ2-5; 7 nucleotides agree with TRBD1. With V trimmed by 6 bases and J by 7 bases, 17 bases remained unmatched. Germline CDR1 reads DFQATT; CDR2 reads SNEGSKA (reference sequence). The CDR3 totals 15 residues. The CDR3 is CSALVRQGVFGTQYF. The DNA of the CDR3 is TGCAGTGCCCTCGTCCGACAGGGCGTGTTTGGGACCCAGTACTTC.

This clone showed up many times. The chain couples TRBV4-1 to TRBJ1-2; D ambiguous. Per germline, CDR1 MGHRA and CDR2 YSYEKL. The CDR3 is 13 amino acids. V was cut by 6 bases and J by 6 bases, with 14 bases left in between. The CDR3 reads CASRSMGLDGYTF. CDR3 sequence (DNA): TGCGCCAGCAGGTCCATGGGCCTCGATGGCTACACCTTC.

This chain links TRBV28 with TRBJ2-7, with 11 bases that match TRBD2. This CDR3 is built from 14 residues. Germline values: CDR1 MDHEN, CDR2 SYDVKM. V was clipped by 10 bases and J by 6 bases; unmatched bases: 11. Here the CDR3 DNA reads TGTGCCACGCAGCGACTAGCGGGAACCGTCGAGCAGTACTTC. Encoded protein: CATQRLAGTVEQYF.

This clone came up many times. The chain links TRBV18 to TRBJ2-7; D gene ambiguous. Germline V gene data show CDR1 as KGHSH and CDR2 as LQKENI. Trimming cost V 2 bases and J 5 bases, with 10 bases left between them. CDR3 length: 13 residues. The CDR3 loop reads CASSPERSHEQYF. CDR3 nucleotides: TGTGCCAGCTCACCAGAGAGGAGCCACGAGCAGTACTTC.

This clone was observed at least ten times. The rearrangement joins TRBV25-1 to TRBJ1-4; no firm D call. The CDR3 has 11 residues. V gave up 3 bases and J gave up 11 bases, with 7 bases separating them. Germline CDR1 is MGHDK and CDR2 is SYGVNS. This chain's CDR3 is CASSEGYKLFF. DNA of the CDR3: TGTGCCAGCAGTGAGGGCTATAAACTGTTTTTT.

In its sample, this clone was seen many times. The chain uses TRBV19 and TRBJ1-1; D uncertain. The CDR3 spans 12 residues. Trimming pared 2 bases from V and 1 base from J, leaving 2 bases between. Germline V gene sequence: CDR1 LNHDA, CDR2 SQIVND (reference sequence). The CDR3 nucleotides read TGTGCCAGTAGTATATGGAACACTGAAGCTTTCTTT. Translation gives CASSIWNTEAFF.

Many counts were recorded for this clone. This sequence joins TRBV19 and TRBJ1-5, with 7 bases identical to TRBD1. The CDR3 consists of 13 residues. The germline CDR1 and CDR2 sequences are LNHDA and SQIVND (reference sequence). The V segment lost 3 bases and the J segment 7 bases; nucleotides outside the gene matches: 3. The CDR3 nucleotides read TGTGCCAGTAGTATTGGAGGGGGCCAGCCCCAGCATTTT. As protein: CASSIGGGQPQHF.

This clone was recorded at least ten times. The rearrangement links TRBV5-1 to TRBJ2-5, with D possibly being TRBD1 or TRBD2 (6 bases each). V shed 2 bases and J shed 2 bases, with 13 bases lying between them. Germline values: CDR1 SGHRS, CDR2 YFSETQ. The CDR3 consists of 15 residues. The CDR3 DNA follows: TGCGCCAGCAGCTTAAGGGGGGCGGGGCAAGAGACCCAGTACTTC. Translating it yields CASSLRGAGQETQYF.

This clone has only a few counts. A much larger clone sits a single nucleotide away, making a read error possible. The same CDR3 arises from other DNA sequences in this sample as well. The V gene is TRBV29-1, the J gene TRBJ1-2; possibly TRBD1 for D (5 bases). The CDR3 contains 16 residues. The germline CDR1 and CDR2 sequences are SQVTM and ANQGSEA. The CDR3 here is CSARQSGRGANYGYTF. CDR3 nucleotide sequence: TGCAGCGCGAGGCAATCAGGGCGAGGGGCTAACTATGGATACACCTTC. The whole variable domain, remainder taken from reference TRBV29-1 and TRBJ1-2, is SAVISQKPSRDICQRGTSLTIQCQVDSQVTMMFWYRQQPGQSLTLIATANQGSEATYESGFVIDKFPISRPNLTFSTLTVSNMSPEDSSIYLCSARQSGRGANYGYTFGSGTRLTVV.

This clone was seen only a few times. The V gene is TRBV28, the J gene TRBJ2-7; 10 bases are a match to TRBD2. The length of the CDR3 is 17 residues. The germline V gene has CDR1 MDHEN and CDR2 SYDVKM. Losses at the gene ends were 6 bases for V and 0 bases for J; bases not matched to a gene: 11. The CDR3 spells CASSFGTSVLSSYEQYF. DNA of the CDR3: TGTGCCAGCAGCTTCGGGACTAGCGTGCTTAGCTCCTACGAGCAGTACTTC.

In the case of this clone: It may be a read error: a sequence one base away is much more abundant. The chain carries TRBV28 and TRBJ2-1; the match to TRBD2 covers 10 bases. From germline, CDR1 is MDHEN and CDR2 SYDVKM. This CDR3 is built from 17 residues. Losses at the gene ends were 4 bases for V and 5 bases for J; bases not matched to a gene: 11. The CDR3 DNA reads TGTGCCAGCAGTTCACTAGGACTAGCGGTCTCTAACAATGAGCAGTTCTTC. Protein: CASSSLGLAVSNNEQFF. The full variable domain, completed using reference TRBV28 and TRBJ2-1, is DVKVTQSSRYLVKRTGEKVFLECVQDMDHENMFWYRQDPGLGLRLIYFSYDVKMKEKGDIPEGYSVSREKKERFSLILESASTNQTSMYLCASSSLGLAVSNNEQFFGPGTRLTVL.

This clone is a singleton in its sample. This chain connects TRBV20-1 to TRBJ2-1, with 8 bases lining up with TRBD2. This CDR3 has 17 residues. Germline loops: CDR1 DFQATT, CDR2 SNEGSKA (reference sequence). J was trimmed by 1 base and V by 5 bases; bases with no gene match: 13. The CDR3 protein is CSAPGVNSGKSYNEQFF. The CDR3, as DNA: TGCAGTGCTCCTGGGGTGAATAGCGGGAAATCCTACAATGAGCAGTTCTTC.

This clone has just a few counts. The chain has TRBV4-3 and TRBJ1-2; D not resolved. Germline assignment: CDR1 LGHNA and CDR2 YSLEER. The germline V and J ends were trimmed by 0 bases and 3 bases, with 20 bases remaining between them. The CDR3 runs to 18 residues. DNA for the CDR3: TGCGCCAGCAGCCAAGAGGGCAGGCCTTGGTCTCCCCACTATGGCTACACCTTC. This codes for CASSQEGRPWSPHYGYTF.

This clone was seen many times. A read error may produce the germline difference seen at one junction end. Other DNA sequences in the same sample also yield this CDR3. The CDR3 bases are TGCAGTGCTAGTGGCGGGAGTGGGGAGACCCAATACTTC. This translates into CSASGGSGETQYF. The chain is built from TRBV20-1 and TRBJ2-5; TRBD2 agrees at 7 bases. Germline CDR1 DFQATT, CDR2 SNEGSKA (reference sequence). CDR3 length: 13 amino acids.

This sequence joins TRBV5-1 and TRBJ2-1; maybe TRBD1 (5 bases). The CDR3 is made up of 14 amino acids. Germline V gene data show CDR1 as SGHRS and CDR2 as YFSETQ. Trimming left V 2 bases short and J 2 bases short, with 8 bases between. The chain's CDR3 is CASSLSGPYNEQFF. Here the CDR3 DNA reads TGCGCCAGCAGCTTATCAGGGCCCTACAATGAGCAGTTCTTC.

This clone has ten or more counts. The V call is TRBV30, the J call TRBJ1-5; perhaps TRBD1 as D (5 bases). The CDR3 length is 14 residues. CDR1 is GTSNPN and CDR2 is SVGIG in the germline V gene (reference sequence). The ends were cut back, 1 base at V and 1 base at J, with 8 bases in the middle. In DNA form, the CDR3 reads TGTGCCTGGAGTGGGGGGTGGAGCAATCAGCCCCAGCATTTT. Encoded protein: CAWSGGWSNQPQHF.

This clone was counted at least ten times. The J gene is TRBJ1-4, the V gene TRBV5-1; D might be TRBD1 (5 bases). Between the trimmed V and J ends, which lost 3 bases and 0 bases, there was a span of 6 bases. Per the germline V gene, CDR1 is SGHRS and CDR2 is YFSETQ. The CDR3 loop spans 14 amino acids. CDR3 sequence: CASSSTATNEKLFF. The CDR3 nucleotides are TGCGCCAGCAGCTCGACAGCAACTAATGAAAAACTGTTTTTT.

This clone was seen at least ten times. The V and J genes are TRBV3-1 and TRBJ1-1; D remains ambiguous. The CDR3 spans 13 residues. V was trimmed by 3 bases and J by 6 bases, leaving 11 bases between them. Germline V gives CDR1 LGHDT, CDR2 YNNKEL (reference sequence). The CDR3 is CASSHSGVAEAFF. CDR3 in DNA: TGTGCCAGCAGCCATTCGGGTGTAGCTGAAGCTTTCTTT.

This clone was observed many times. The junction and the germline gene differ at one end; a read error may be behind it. CDR3 DNA sequence: TGTGCCAGCAGTTTCATCTTCCAGGACTCCCTGAACGCTGAAGCTTTCTTT. As protein: CASSFIFQDSLNAEAFF. The V call is TRBV12-3 or TRBV12-4, the J call TRBJ1-1; no clear D gene. The CDR3 is 17 amino acids.

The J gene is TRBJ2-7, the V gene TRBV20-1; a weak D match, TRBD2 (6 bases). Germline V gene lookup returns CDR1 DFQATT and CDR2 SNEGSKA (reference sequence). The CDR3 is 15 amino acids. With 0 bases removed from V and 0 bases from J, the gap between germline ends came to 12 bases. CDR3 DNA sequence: TGCAGTGCTAGAGATTTGCCGCGGGGCTCCTACGAGCAGTACTTC. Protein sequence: CSARDLPRGSYEQYF.

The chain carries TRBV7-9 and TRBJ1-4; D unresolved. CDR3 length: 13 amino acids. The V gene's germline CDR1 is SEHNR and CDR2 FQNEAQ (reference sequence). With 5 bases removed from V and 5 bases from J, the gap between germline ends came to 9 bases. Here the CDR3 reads CASSPRENEKLFF. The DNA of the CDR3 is TGTGCCAGCAGCCCAAGGGAAAATGAAAAACTGTTTTTT.

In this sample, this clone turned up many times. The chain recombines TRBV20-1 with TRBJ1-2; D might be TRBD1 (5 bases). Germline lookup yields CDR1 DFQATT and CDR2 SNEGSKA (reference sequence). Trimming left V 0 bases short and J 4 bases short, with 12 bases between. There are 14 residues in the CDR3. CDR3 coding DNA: TGCAGTGCTAGAGATAGTGGGGGTACCTATGGCTACACCTTC. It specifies CSARDSGGTYGYTF.

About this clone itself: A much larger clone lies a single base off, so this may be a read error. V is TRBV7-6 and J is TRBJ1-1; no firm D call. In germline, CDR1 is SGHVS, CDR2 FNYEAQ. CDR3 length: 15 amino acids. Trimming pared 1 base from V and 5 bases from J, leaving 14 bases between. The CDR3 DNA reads TGTGCCAGCAGCTTAGAGAGCTGGGGTTGGACTGAAGCTTTCTTT. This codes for CASSLESWGWTEAFF. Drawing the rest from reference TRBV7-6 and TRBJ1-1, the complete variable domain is GAGVSQSPRYKVTKRGQDVALRCDPISGHVSLYWYRQALGQGPEFLTYFNYEAQQDKSGLPNDRFSAERPEGSISTLTIQRTEQRDSAMYRCASSLESWGWTEAFFGQGTRLTVV.

CDR3 DNA sequence: TGTGCCAGCAGTCCGCCGGGGGGGCTAGGATATGGCTACACCTTC. Its translation: CASSPPGGLGYGYTF. The chain combines TRBV25-1 with TRBJ1-2, with D possibly matching TRBD1 (6 bases). This CDR3 has 15 amino acids. The germline V and J ends were trimmed by 5 bases and 5 bases, with 18 bases remaining between them. Germline V lookup: CDR1 MGHDK, CDR2 SYGVNS.

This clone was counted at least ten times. The CDR3: CASSRGQGDQPQHF. The CDR3 nucleotides are TGTGCCAGCAGCCGCGGACAGGGTGATCAGCCCCAGCATTTT. The V call is TRBV27, the J call TRBJ1-5; 8 bases align to TRBD1. Germline V CDR1 and CDR2: MNHEY, SMNVEV (reference sequence). V trimming: 6 bases; J trimming: 5 bases; junction bases outside the gene matches: 6. The CDR3 runs 14 residues.

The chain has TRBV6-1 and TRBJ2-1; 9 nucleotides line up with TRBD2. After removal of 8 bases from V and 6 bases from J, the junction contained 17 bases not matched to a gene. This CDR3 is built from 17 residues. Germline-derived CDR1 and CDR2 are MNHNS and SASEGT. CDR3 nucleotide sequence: TGTGCCAGCCCAACCGAGACTAGCGGCACCTATGGCAATGAGCAGTTCTTC. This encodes CASPTETSGTYGNEQFF.

CDR3 sequence: CASSSSGREYF. CDR3 nucleotides: TGTGCCAGCAGCTCTAGCGGGAGGGAGTACTTC. V gene TRBV7-9 combines with J gene TRBJ2-7, with 12 bases fitting TRBD2. The length of the CDR3 is 11 residues. The germline V gene encodes CDR1 SEHNR and CDR2 FQNEAQ (reference sequence). Germline trimming cut 4 bases from V and 11 bases from J; bases unmatched to any gene: 0.

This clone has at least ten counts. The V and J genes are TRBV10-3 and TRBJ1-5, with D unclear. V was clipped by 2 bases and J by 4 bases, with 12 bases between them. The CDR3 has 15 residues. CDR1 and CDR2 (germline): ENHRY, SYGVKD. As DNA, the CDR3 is TGTGCCATCAGTGAGCTAATAACGGGTAATCAGCCCCAGCATTTT. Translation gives CAISELITGNQPQHF.

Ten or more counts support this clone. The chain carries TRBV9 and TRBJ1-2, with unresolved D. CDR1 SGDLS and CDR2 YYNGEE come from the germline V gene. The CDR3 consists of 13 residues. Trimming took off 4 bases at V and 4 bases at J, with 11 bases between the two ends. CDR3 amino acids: CASSSRTVYGYTF. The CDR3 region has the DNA TGTGCCAGCAGCTCCCGGACGGTCTATGGCTACACCTTC.